Reported below is one T cell receptor beta chain. Version v3.0 of the immunoSEQ assay was performed at survey level. Produced via immunoSEQ multiplex PCR; TCRdb's table is partial and in-frame only. This sample has over 30,000 clones, with more than 70% found just once. The CDR3 spans 15 residues. V was clipped by 6 bases and J by 4 bases; unmatched bases: 11. Germline V gene lookup returns CDR1 MNHEY and CDR2 SVGAGI. This entry comes from a study of long-term antiretroviral therapy in people with HIV. This specimen was unsorted PBMCs, taken 3.1 years after starting antiretroviral therapy. This chain connects TRBV6-5 to TRBJ2-7, with 8 bases that match TRBD1. The receptor was isolated from a woman aged 50 to 60 with HIV. The CDR3 spells CASRFTRDRPYEQYF. For the CDR3, the DNA is TGTGCCAGCAGGTTTACCCGGGACAGGCCTTACGAGCAGTACTTC.